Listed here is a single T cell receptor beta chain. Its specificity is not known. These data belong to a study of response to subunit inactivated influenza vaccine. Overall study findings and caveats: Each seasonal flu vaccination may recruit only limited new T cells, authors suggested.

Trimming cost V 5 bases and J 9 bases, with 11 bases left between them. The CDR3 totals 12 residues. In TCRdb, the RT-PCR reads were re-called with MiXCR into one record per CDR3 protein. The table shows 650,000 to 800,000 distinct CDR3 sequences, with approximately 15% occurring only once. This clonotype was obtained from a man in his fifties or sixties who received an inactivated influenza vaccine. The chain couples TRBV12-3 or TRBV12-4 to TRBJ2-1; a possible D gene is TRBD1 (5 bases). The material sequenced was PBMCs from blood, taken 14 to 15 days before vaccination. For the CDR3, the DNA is TGTGCCAGCAGTCTTGACAGCATTGAGCAGTTCTTC. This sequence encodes CASSLDSIEQFF.